Below, 24 T cell receptor beta chains from the same sample are listed, as sequenced in a study of CD4 T cells in relation to SARS-CoV-2 and coronaviruses. The repertoire was sequenced with immunoSEQ multiplex PCR; TCRdb's copy has only in-frame clones and lacks some. The sample has some 20,000 clones, approximately 72% seen once. The unexposed donors gave CD4+ T cells in about 2011-2019, prior to COVID-19. CD4+ T cells were isolated from the cells after 10 days of culture. Their cognate antigens are unknown. Material: CD4+ T cells from PBMCs, cultured in vitro. These receptor sequences come from a human donor in good health.

This clone is judged large (0.1 to 1%). This chain uses TRBV7-9 with TRBJ1-4, with D possibly matching TRBD1 (5 bases). The V gene's germline CDR1 is SEHNR and CDR2 FQNEAQ (reference sequence). The V and J ends lost 2 bases and 7 bases respectively, with 14 bases between them. This CDR3 spans 15 amino acids. As DNA, the CDR3 is TGTGCCAGCAGCTTAATTCAGGGAGACGGTGAAAAACTGTTTTTT. Translating gives CASSLIQGDGEKLFF. The whole variable domain, remainder taken from reference TRBV7-9 and TRBJ1-4, is DTGVSQNPRHKITKRGQNVTFRCDPISEHNRLYWYRQTLGQGPEFLTYFQNEAQLEKSRLLSDRFSAERPKGSFSTLEIQRTEQGDSAMYLCASSLIQGDGEKLFFGSGTQLSVL.

As DNA, the CDR3 is TGCGCCAGCAGCCAAGCGGACCTGCCAGAGACCCAGTACTTC. It yields the protein CASSQADLPETQYF. This chain connects TRBV4-1 to TRBJ2-5; D is unresolved. The CDR3 is 14 residues long. The V end was cut by 1 base, the J end by 4 bases, with 10 bases between. CDR1 and CDR2 (germline): MGHRA, YSYEKL.

The chain joins TRBV6-5 to TRBJ2-3; maybe TRBD2 (5 bases). CDR3 size: 15 residues. Between the trimmed V and J ends, which lost 6 bases and 4 bases, there was a span of 17 bases. Germline lookup yields CDR1 MNHEY and CDR2 SVGAGI. The CDR3 DNA sequence: TGTGCCAGCAGCCCCCTCCGAGGGAGAGCAGATACGCAGTATTTT. This codes for CASSPLRGRADTQYF.

The chain combines TRBV28 with TRBJ2-1, with 8 positions matching TRBD1. Germline loops: CDR1 MDHEN, CDR2 SYDVKM. Unmatched junction bases numbered 5, after V lost 5 bases and J lost 8 bases. This CDR3 is built from 13 residues. The CDR3 sequence: CASSTGQGHEQFF. In nucleotides, the CDR3 is TGTGCCAGCAGTACCGGACAGGGACATGAGCAGTTCTTC.

The chain uses TRBV28 and TRBJ2-5, with D unresolved. The CDR3 has 15 amino acids. With 5 bases removed from V and 0 bases from J, the gap between germline ends came to 13 bases. Germline V gene lookup returns CDR1 MDHEN and CDR2 SYDVKM. In DNA, the CDR3 is TGTGCCAGCAGTGCCGCCGGGTCGTACCAAGAGACCCAGTACTTC. Amino acid sequence: CASSAAGSYQETQYF.

The chain links TRBV10-3 to TRBJ2-3; D is tentatively TRBD1 or TRBD2 (5 bases each). Germline V gives CDR1 ENHRY, CDR2 SYGVKD. This CDR3 is built from 15 residues. V lost 7 bases and J 1 base, leaving 15 bases between the germline ends. The chain's CDR3 is CAITRDPTGTDTQYF. Written as DNA, the CDR3 is TGTGCCATCACCAGGGACCCCACAGGCACAGATACGCAGTATTTT.

The chain carries TRBV10-3 and TRBJ1-1, with D maybe TRBD1 (5 bases). With 10 bases removed from V and 4 bases from J, the gap between germline ends came to 19 bases. This CDR3 is built from 14 residues. Per the germline V gene, CDR1 is ENHRY and CDR2 is SYGVKD. The CDR3 here is CATLTSRDATEAFF. The DNA of the CDR3 is TGTGCCACCCTGACGTCCAGGGACGCCACTGAAGCTTTCTTT.

This sequence joins TRBV2 and TRBJ1-1; 9 nucleotides match TRBD1. V was clipped by 6 bases and J by 7 bases; unmatched bases: 9. The CDR3 contains 14 residues. The germline CDR1 and CDR2 sequences are SNHLY and FYNNEI. The CDR3 DNA follows: TGTGCCAGCAGGTTGACAGGGGGTCGGGTTGAAGCTTTCTTT. Residues: CASRLTGGRVEAFF.

This clone has a handful of counts. The gene calls are TRBV7-2 and TRBJ2-1; 9 bases fit TRBD2. With 5 bases clipped from V and 4 bases from J, the junction kept 9 bases outside the gene matches. Germline lookup yields CDR1 SGHTA and CDR2 FQGNSA. This CDR3 region has 16 residues. The CDR3 region is CASSVASGRNYNEQFF. DNA for the CDR3: TGTGCCAGCAGCGTCGCCAGCGGGAGGAATTACAATGAGCAGTTCTTC.

The chain links TRBV2 to TRBJ1-5; D remains ambiguous. V dropped 6 bases and J dropped 0 bases, with 15 bases sitting between them. Germline V gene sequence: CDR1 SNHLY, CDR2 FYNNEI. The length of the CDR3 is 16 residues. CDR3 residues: CASSMLGPVSNQPQHF. CDR3 nucleotide sequence: TGTGCCAGCAGCATGCTAGGACCGGTTAGCAATCAGCCCCAGCATTTT.

The J gene is TRBJ1-2, the V gene TRBV10-3; D not certain. Germline CDR1 is ENHRY and CDR2 is SYGVKD. The CDR3 spans 16 residues. The V end was cut by 0 bases, the J end by 5 bases, with 16 bases between. This chain's CDR3 is CAISESKTVRGYGYTF. CDR3 coding DNA: TGTGCCATCAGTGAGTCGAAAACCGTCCGCGGGTATGGCTACACCTTC.

This chain connects TRBV11-2 to TRBJ2-5, with TRBD2 as a possible D gene (6 bases). Between the trimmed V and J ends, which lost 4 bases and 2 bases, there was a span of 11 bases. Germline CDR1 SGHAT, CDR2 FQNNGV. This CDR3 contains 14 residues. The CDR3 region is CASSSRRGQETQYF. The CDR3, as DNA: TGTGCCAGCAGCTCTCGGAGGGGACAAGAGACCCAGTACTTC.

J is TRBJ2-7 and V is TRBV20-1; a possible D gene is TRBD1 (5 bases). Per the germline V gene, CDR1 is DFQATT and CDR2 is SNEGSKA (reference sequence). The CDR3 sequence is 13 residues long. The ends were cut back, 3 bases at V and 3 bases at J, with 12 bases in the middle. CDR3 amino acids: CSASGTGVYEQYF. The CDR3 nucleotides are TGCAGTGCTAGTGGAACAGGAGTCTACGAGCAGTACTTC.

The chain couples TRBV1 to TRBJ2-1. TRBV1 is a recognized pseudogene. There are 15 residues in the CDR3. The CDR3 sequence: CTSSLLSSSYNEQFF. In DNA form, the CDR3 reads TGCACCAGCAGCCTGCTTTCAAGCTCCTACAATGAGCAGTTCTTC.

CDR3: CASRDGSSTNEKLFF. The CDR3 DNA is TGTGCCAGCAGAGATGGGAGTTCAACTAATGAAAAACTGTTTTTT. This chain joins TRBV2 and TRBJ1-4; D gene uncertain. V was pared by 6 bases and J by 0 bases, with 11 bases between. CDR3 length: 15 residues. CDR1 SNHLY and CDR2 FYNNEI come from the germline V gene.

V usage is TRBV7-2 and J usage is TRBJ2-3; a weak D match, TRBD2 (5 bases). Germline CDR1 and CDR2: SGHTA and FQGNSA. V was shortened by 3 bases and J by 5 bases, with 9 bases between the two germline ends. This CDR3 is built from 13 residues. The CDR3 loop is CASSLDLGDTQYF. For the CDR3, the DNA is TGTGCCAGCAGCTTGGACTTAGGAGATACGCAGTATTTT.

The V call is TRBV4-1, the J call TRBJ2-7; 12 bases agree with TRBD2. With 1 base clipped from V and 3 bases from J, the junction kept 4 bases outside the gene matches. The CDR3 length is 16 residues. Germline V gives CDR1 MGHRA, CDR2 YSYEKL. The CDR3 sequence is CASSQAGTSGFYEQYF. CDR3 sequence (DNA): TGCGCCAGCAGCCAAGCCGGGACTAGCGGGTTCTACGAGCAGTACTTC.

CDR3 amino acids: CASSPGSTGELFF. In DNA, the CDR3 is TGTGCCAGCTCACCAGGGTCCACCGGGGAGCTGTTTTTT. This chain joins TRBV18 and TRBJ2-2; D gene uncertain. In germline, CDR1 is KGHSH, CDR2 LQKENI. The CDR3 covers 13 residues. The germline V and J ends were trimmed by 2 bases and 4 bases, with 5 bases remaining between them.

This chain joins TRBV28 and TRBJ1-1; D is uncertain. This CDR3 is 15 amino acids long. CDR1 and CDR2 from the germline V gene are MDHEN and SYDVKM. V lost 2 bases, J lost 5 bases, and 15 bases lay in between. CDR3 amino acids: CASSLMSGRKTEAFF. In DNA form, the CDR3 reads TGTGCCAGCAGTTTAATGTCGGGTCGGAAGACTGAAGCTTTCTTT.

The chain is built from TRBV19 and TRBJ2-7; 10 bases are shared with TRBD1. This CDR3 has 15 amino acids. Germline V gives CDR1 LNHDA, CDR2 SQIVND (reference sequence). V trimming: 5 bases; J trimming: 4 bases; junction bases outside the gene matches: 8. The CDR3 spells CASSDRDRGTYEQYF. CDR3 nucleotides: TGTGCCAGTAGTGACCGGGACAGGGGTACGTACGAGCAGTACTTC.

The CDR3 region has the DNA TGTGCCAGCAGCCTCCACACTCTTGCCCCGCAGTTCTTC. Translation: CASSLHTLAPQFF. The chain combines TRBV14 with TRBJ2-1; D remains unclear. The germline V gene has CDR1 SGHDN and CDR2 FVKESK. V lost 4 bases to trimming and J lost 12 bases, with 16 bases between them. CDR3 length equals 13 residues.

CDR3 residues: CSATVGQFF. CDR3 bases: TGCAGTGCTACCGTTGGGCAGTTCTTC. This chain links TRBV20-1 with TRBJ2-1; D is undetermined. V was shortened by 4 bases and J by 12 bases, with 7 bases between the two germline ends. From germline, CDR1 is DFQATT and CDR2 SNEGSKA (reference sequence). The CDR3 consists of 9 residues.

This clone was observed a few times. The chain joins TRBV5-6 to TRBJ1-6; 9 bases agree with TRBD1. Germline CDR1 and CDR2: SGHDT and YYEEEE. CDR3 size: 14 residues. V lost 4 bases to trimming and J lost 9 bases; unmatched junction nucleotides: 5. CDR3 residues: CASSHRTGVSPLHF. CDR3 nucleotides: TGTGCCAGCAGCCATCGGACAGGGGTTTCACCCCTCCACTTT.

The chain uses TRBV2 and TRBJ1-3; no reliable D call. Per germline, CDR1 SNHLY and CDR2 FYNNEI. CDR3 length: 15 amino acids. V was shortened by 3 bases and J by 1 base, with 10 bases between the two germline ends. The CDR3 coding sequence is TGTGCCAGCAGTGACAGATGGGCTTCTGGAAACACCATATATTTT. Residues: CASSDRWASGNTIYF.